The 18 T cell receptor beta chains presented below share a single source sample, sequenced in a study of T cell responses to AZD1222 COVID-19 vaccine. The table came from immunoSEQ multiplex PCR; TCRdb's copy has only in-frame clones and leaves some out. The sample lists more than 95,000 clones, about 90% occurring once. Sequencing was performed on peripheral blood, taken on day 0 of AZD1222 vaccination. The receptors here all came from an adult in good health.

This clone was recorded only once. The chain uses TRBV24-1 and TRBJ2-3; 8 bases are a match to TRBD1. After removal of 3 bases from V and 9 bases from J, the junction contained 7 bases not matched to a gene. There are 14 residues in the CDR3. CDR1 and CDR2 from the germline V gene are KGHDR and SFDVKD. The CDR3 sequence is CATSDPRGLATQYF. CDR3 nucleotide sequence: TGTGCCACCAGTGATCCCAGGGGGCTAGCAACGCAGTATTTT.

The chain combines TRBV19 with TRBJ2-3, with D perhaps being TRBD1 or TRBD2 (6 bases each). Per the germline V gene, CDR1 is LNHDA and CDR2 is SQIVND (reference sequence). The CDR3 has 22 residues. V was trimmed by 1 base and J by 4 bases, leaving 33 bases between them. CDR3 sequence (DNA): TGTGCCAGTAGTATAGCCCCCCTTTGGGGGAGGTCGGAGGGCCGACAGGCAGATACGCAGTATTTT. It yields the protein CASSIAPLWGRSEGRQADTQYF.

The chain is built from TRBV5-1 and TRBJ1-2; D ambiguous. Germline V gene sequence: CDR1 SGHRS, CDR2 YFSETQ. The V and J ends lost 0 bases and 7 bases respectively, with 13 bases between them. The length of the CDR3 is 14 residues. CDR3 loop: CASSLDAAPGGYTF. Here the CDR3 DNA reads TGCGCCAGCAGCTTGGATGCGGCGCCGGGTGGCTACACCTTC.

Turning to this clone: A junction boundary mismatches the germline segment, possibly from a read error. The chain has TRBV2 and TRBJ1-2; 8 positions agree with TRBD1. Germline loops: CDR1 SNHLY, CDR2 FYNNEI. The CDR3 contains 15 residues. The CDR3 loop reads CASREGQGGNYGYTF. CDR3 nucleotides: TGTGCCAGCAGAGAAGGACAGGGAGGAAACTATGGCTACACCTTC.

CDR3 in DNA: TGTGCCAGCTCACCTCTTGTATCGGCAGGGGGCTTGGGTGGCTACACCTTC. This encodes CASSPLVSAGGLGGYTF. The chain carries TRBV18 and TRBJ1-2; TRBD1 matches 8 bases. The CDR3 covers 17 residues. Germline-derived CDR1 and CDR2 are KGHSH and LQKENI. Trimming cost V 3 bases and J 7 bases; bases outside gene matches: 16. The full variable domain, with the rest looked up from reference TRBV18 and TRBJ1-2, is NAGVMQNPRHLVRRRGQEARLRCSPMKGHSHVYWYRQLPEEGLKFMVYLQKENIIDESGMPKERFSAEFPKEGPSILRIQQVVRGDSAAYFCASSPLVSAGGLGGYTFGSGTRLTVV.

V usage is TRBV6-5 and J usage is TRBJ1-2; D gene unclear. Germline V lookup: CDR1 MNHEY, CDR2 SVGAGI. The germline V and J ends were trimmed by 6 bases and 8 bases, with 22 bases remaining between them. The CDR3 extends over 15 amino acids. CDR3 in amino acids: CASRPDGLVLYGYTF. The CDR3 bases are TGTGCCAGCAGACCCGACGGACTAGTTCTTTACGGCTACACCTTC.

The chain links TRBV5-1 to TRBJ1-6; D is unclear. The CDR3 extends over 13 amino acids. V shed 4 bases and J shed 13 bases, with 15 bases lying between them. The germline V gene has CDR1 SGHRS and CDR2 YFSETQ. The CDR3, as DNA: TGCGCCAGCAGCCCGTCCGAGGGTGGGCCCCTCCACTTT. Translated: CASSPSEGGPLHF.

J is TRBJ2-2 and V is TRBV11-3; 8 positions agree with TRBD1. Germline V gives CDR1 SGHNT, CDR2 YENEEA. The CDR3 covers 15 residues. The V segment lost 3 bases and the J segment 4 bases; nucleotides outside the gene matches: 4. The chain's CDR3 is CASSFGTGGTGELFF. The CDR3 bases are TGTGCCAGCAGCTTCGGGACAGGCGGCACCGGGGAGCTGTTTTTT.

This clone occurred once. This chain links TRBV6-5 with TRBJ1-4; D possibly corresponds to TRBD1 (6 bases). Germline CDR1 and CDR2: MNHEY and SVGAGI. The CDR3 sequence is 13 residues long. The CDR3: CASANREGEKLFF. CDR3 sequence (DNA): TGTGCTTCGGCGAACAGGGAAGGGGAAAAACTGTTTTTT.

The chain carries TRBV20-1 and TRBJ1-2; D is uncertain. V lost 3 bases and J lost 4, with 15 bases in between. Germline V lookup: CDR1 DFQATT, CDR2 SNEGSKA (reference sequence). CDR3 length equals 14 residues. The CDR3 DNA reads TGCAGTGCTAGTCAGCAAGGGTACGTCTATGGCTACACCTTC. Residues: CSASQQGYVYGYTF.

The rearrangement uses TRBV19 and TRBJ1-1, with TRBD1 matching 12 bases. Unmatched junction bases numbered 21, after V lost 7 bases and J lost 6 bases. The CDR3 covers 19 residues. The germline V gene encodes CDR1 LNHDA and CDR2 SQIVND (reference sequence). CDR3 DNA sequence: TGTGCCAGTATAGGTGTCGGGACAGGGGGCCCGACCCGAACATCTGAAGCTTTCTTT. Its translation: CASIGVGTGGPTRTSEAFF.

The chain's CDR3 is CASSLMRISGNTIYF. DNA for the CDR3: TGTGCCAGCAGTTTAATGAGAATCTCTGGAAACACCATATATTTT. The J gene is TRBJ1-3, the V gene TRBV28; D is unclear. The CDR3 covers 15 residues. From germline, CDR1 is MDHEN and CDR2 SYDVKM. The ends were cut back, 2 bases at V and 0 bases at J, with 8 bases in the middle.

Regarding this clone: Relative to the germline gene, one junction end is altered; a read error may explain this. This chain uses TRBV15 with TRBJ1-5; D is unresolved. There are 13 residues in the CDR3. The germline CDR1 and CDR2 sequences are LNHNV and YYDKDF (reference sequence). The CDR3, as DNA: TGTGCCACCAGCAGAGATAGCGATCAGCCCCAGCATTTT. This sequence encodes CATSRDSDQPQHF.

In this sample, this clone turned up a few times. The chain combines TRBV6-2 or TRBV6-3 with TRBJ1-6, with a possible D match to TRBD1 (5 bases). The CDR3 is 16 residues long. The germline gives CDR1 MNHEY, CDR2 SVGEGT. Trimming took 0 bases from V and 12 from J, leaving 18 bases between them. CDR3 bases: TGTGCCAGCAGTTACTCCTTTGTATTCGGGGGAGGACCCCTCCACTTT. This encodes CASSYSFVFGGGPLHF.

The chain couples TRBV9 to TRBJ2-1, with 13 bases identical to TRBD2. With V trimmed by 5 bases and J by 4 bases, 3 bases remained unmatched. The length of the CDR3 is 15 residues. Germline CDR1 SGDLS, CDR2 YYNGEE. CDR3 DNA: TGTGCCAGCAGGGGGACTAGCGGGGATTACAATGAGCAGTTCTTC. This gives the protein CASRGTSGDYNEQFF.

Here the CDR3 reads CASSFRADSGNTIYF. The CDR3 DNA reads as TGTGCCAGCAGTTTCAGGGCTGACTCTGGAAACACCATATATTTT. V usage is TRBV6-5 and J usage is TRBJ1-3, with TRBD1 as a possible D gene (5 bases). V shed 4 bases and J shed 0 bases, with 10 bases lying between them. Per germline, CDR1 MNHEY and CDR2 SVGAGI. The CDR3 has 15 amino acids.

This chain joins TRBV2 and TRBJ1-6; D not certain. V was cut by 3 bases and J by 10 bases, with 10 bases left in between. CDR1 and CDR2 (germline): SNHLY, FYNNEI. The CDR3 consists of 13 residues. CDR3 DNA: TGTGCCAGCAGTGACCAGCGTCGGTCACCCCTCCACTTT. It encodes CASSDQRRSPLHF.

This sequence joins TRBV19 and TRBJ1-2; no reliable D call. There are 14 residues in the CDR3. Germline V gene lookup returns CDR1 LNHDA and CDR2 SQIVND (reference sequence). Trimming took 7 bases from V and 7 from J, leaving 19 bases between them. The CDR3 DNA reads TGTGCCAGTAACCCGAATCGGGGATCGGGTGGCTACACCTTC. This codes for CASNPNRGSGGYTF.